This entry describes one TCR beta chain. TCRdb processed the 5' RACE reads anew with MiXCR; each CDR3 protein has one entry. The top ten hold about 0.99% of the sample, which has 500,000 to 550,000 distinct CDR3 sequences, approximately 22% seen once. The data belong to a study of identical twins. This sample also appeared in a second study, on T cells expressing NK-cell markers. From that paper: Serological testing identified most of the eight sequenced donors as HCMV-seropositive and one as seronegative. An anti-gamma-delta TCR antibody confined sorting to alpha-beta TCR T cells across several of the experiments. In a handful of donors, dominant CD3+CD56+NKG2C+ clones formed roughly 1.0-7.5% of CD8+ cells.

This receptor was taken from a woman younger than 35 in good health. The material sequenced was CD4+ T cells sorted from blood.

The CDR3 DNA sequence: TGTGCCAGAGGGACAGGGCGGCACACCGGGGAGCTGTTTTTT. Translating it yields CARGTGRHTGELFF. This chain connects TRBV27 to TRBJ2-2; 9 bases are a match to TRBD1. The CDR3 is 14 residues long. Germline CDR1 MNHEY, CDR2 SMNVEV (reference sequence). Trimming took 9 bases from V and 3 from J; bases not matched to a gene: 5.